This entry is about one T cell receptor beta chain. The antigen is not known. This specimen belongs to a study of shared clonotypes between healthy human individuals. Across the whole study: Each donor contributed plates that comprised three CD4 naive, three CD4 memory, two CD8 naive and one CD8 memory.

Unmatched junction bases numbered 5, after V lost 6 bases and J lost 2 bases. This CDR3 spans 15 amino acids. Germline V gene sequence: CDR1 MRHNA, CDR2 SNTAGT. Study results and caveats: On the whole, naive subsets had larger estimated richness than memory subsets had.

Sorted-subset replicate PCR reactions contained approximately 190 ng DNA, corresponding to about 30,000 T cell genomes. Sequenced by immunoSEQ multiplex PCR; TCRdb stores in-frame clones only, minus some. This sample has about 1.9 million clones, with just over 90% found just once. Positively selected for CCR7, the CD45RO-negative cells used as naive CD8 cells excluded terminally differentiated effector memory CD45RA+ cells. The study drew its donors from healthy HIV-negative adults without recent acute infections or vaccinations. The sequence was obtained from a man in his late teens or twenties in good health. Some clones in this sample may be carry-over from other donors' samples. The sequenced sample was naive CD8+ T cells from PBMCs. V is TRBV6-4 and J is TRBJ2-1, with 9 bases that match TRBD1. CDR3 sequence (DNA): TGTGCCAGCAGACCGGGACAGGGAGCCTACAATGAGCAGTTCTTC. Its protein product is CASRPGQGAYNEQFF.